The 30 T cell receptor beta chains below were found in one sample sequenced in a study of a mutant IDH1 vaccine in newly diagnosed glioma. Which antigens these TCRs recognize remains unknown. Data came from immunoSEQ multiplex PCR; TCRdb stores just in-frame clones and leaves some out. The sample lists about 44,000 clones; 85% to 95% were seen once. Time point defined: week 23, last vaccination. Doses comprised 300 ug of mutant IDH1 20-mer peptide each, plus topical imiquimod. The specimen comprised PBMCs, sampled from a glioma patient whose treatment included an IDH1 peptide vaccine. The receptors come from a man aged 50 to 60 with glioma.

This rearrangement joins TRBV19 to TRBJ1-5, with D hard to call. CDR1 is LNHDA and CDR2 is SQIVND in the germline V gene (reference sequence). CDR3 length: 15 amino acids. Trimming took off 1 base at V and 3 bases at J, with 10 bases between the two ends. The CDR3 DNA reads as TGTGCCAGTAGTATAGGAAGGCAGAACAATCAGCCCCAGCATTTT. This translates into CASSIGRQNNQPQHF.

The chain uses TRBV25-1 and TRBJ1-1; D might be TRBD1 (5 bases). There are 11 residues in the CDR3. The V and J ends lost 9 bases and 5 bases respectively, with 10 bases between them. Germline CDR1 MGHDK, CDR2 SYGVNS. The CDR3 reads CASGAGTEAFF. In DNA form, the CDR3 reads TGTGCCAGTGGGGCGGGGACTGAAGCTTTCTTT. Full variable domain (outside the CDR3, taken from reference TRBV25-1 and TRBJ1-1): EADIYQTPRYLVIGTGKKITLECSQTMGHDKMYWYQQDPGMELHLIHYSYGVNSTEKGDLSSESTVSRIRTEHFPLTLESARPSHTSQYLCASGAGTEAFFGQGTRLTVV.

This clone appeared a single time. V usage is TRBV7-6 and J usage is TRBJ1-1; D gene unclear. The germline CDR1 and CDR2 sequences are SGHVS and FNYEAQ. CDR3 length: 14 residues. V lost 5 bases to trimming and J lost 6 bases, with 16 bases between them. The CDR3 sequence is CASSTGPQLAEAFF. The CDR3 DNA follows: TGTGCCAGCAGCACCGGGCCCCAGTTGGCTGAAGCTTTCTTT.

The chain couples TRBV28 to TRBJ2-7, with TRBD1 matching over 11 bases. The CDR3 has 16 residues. Germline V CDR1 and CDR2: MDHEN, SYDVKM. Losses at the gene ends were 6 bases for V and 2 bases for J; bases not matched to a gene: 9. CDR3 bases: TGTGCCAGCAGAACTCCTCCGGGACAGGGGGCCTACGAGCAGTACTTC. It specifies CASRTPPGQGAYEQYF.

The V call is TRBV29-1, the J call TRBJ1-3; 7 nucleotides agree with TRBD1. After removal of 5 bases from V and 0 bases from J, the junction contained 4 bases not matched to a gene. The CDR3 covers 14 residues. Germline CDR1 SQVTM, CDR2 ANQGSEA. CDR3: CSVLEGASGNTIYF. The CDR3 DNA is TGCAGCGTTCTGGAGGGGGCCTCTGGAAACACCATATATTTT.

This chain connects TRBV28 to TRBJ1-2; D is ambiguous. This CDR3 is 14 amino acids long. CDR1 and CDR2 from the germline V gene are MDHEN and SYDVKM. V gave up 4 bases and J gave up 4 bases, with 13 bases separating them. The CDR3 spells CASSSRGSSYGYTF. CDR3 DNA: TGTGCCAGCAGTTCCCGGGGTTCCAGCTATGGCTACACCTTC.

This clone was counted once. The V and J genes are TRBV5-4 and TRBJ1-2; D is uncertain. The CDR3 is 15 amino acids. Per germline, CDR1 SGHNT and CDR2 YYREEE (reference sequence). Trimming shortened V by 4 bases and J by 6 bases, and 19 bases separated the two germline ends. The CDR3 DNA is TGTGCCAGCAGCCCTCGGCGTGTGGAAATCAATGGCTACACCTTC. Protein: CASSPRRVEINGYTF.

This clone was detected a few times. J is TRBJ2-3 and V is TRBV7-6, with a weak D call TRBD2 (5 bases). Trimming removed 0 bases at V and 4 bases at J, with 5 bases between. The CDR3 extends over 13 amino acids. Germline values: CDR1 SGHVS, CDR2 FNYEAQ. Here the CDR3 reads CASSLARADTQYF. CDR3 DNA sequence: TGTGCCAGCAGCTTAGCGCGGGCAGATACGCAGTATTTT.

The V and J genes are TRBV7-2 and TRBJ2-1; 10 positions agree with TRBD2. The CDR3 is made up of 15 amino acids. CDR1 and CDR2 (germline): SGHTA, FQGNSA. V was pared by 5 bases and J by 9 bases, with 10 bases of the junction left unmatched. As DNA, the CDR3 is TGTGCCAGCAGCACCACCGGGACTAGCGTTTTTGAGCAGTTCTTC. It yields the protein CASSTTGTSVFEQFF.

The genes are TRBV7-6 and TRBJ2-5; the D gene is possibly TRBD2 (5 bases). V was trimmed by 5 bases and J by 5 bases, leaving 18 bases between them. CDR3 length: 15 amino acids. Germline CDR1 and CDR2: SGHVS and FNYEAQ. The DNA for the CDR3 is TGTGCCAGCAGCCCATTGGGCGCCCCGGGGGAGACCCAGTACTTC. This sequence encodes CASSPLGAPGETQYF.

The V call is TRBV4-3, the J call TRBJ1-6, with a possible D match to TRBD1 (6 bases). Between the trimmed V and J ends, which lost 1 base and 4 bases, there was a span of 14 bases. The germline V gene encodes CDR1 LGHNA and CDR2 YSLEER. This CDR3 is built from 17 residues. DNA of the CDR3: TGCGCCAGCAGCCAAGTCCAGGACAGCTCTTATAATTCACCCCTCCACTTT. Protein product: CASSQVQDSSYNSPLHF.

The V and J genes are TRBV7-9 and TRBJ2-2; tentatively, D is TRBD2 (5 bases). V lost 8 bases and J 0 bases, leaving 16 bases between the germline ends. The CDR3 covers 16 residues. Germline CDR1 reads SEHNR; CDR2 reads FQNEAQ (reference sequence). CDR3 in amino acids: CASGLLVGPNTGELFF. The CDR3 nucleotides are TGTGCCAGCGGACTTTTGGTCGGCCCGAACACCGGGGAGCTGTTTTTT.

This clone occurred once. J is TRBJ2-4 and V is TRBV9; 13 bases are a match to TRBD2. Germline CDR1 and CDR2: SGDLS and YYNGEE. Trimming took 3 bases from V and 1 from J; bases not matched to a gene: 13. The CDR3 is made up of 20 amino acids. CDR3 bases: TGTGCCAGCAGCGCGGCCACTAGCGGGGGGGGAAGCAGGGCCAAAAACATTCAGTACTTC. Protein: CASSAATSGGGSRAKNIQYF.

The chain employs TRBV27 and TRBJ1-1; D gene unclear. The CDR3 length is 12 residues. V shed 8 bases and J shed 3 bases, with 10 bases lying between them. Germline V gene lookup returns CDR1 MNHEY and CDR2 SMNVEV (reference sequence). This CDR3 reads CASPPGDTEAFF. In nucleotides, the CDR3 is TGTGCCAGCCCCCCCGGAGACACTGAAGCTTTCTTT.

The J gene is TRBJ1-1, the V gene TRBV27; possibly TRBD1 for D (5 bases). Between the trimmed V and J ends, which lost 7 bases and 2 bases, there was a span of 11 bases. The CDR3 extends over 13 amino acids. Germline CDR1 reads MNHEY; CDR2 reads SMNVEV (reference sequence). The CDR3 loop is CASTRGDNTEAFF. CDR3 sequence (DNA): TGTGCCAGCACCCGGGGGGATAACACTGAAGCTTTCTTT.

This chain links TRBV9 with TRBJ2-3; D is ambiguous. The CDR3 spans 12 residues. Trimming shortened V by 3 bases and J by 2 bases, and 4 bases separated the two germline ends. Per germline, CDR1 SGDLS and CDR2 YYNGEE. The CDR3 region is CASSAFTDTQYF. CDR3 coding DNA: TGTGCCAGCAGCGCCTTCACAGATACGCAGTATTTT.

This clone was recorded only once. The genes are TRBV27 and TRBJ2-4; D unclear. Looked up from germline, CDR1 is MNHEY and CDR2 is SMNVEV (reference sequence). The ends were cut back, 5 bases at V and 7 bases at J, with 12 bases in the middle. The CDR3 sequence is 13 residues long. The CDR3 bases are TGTGCCAGCAGTCCGGCTATGGATAACATTCAGTACTTC. This encodes CASSPAMDNIQYF.

V gene TRBV7-2 combines with J gene TRBJ1-5; D is possibly TRBD1 (5 bases). V was trimmed by 5 bases and J by 3 bases, leaving 8 bases between them. The CDR3 spans 13 residues. The germline V gene encodes CDR1 SGHTA and CDR2 FQGNSA. CDR3 sequence: CASSRQNNQPQHF. The DNA for the CDR3 is TGTGCCAGCAGCCGACAGAACAATCAGCCCCAGCATTTT.

Details on this clone: The same CDR3 is also encoded by other DNA sequences in this sample. This chain joins TRBV29-1 and TRBJ2-5, with D possibly matching TRBD1 (6 bases). The CDR3 is 12 amino acids. Trimming stripped 4 bases from V and 5 bases from J, with 11 bases between. Germline CDR1 reads SQVTM; CDR2 reads ANQGSEA. The CDR3 sequence: CSVVGGEETQYF. The DNA of the CDR3 is TGCAGCGTTGTTGGGGGCGAGGAGACCCAGTACTTC.

The V call is TRBV27, the J call TRBJ2-1; 8 nucleotides agree with TRBD2. The CDR3 is made up of 16 amino acids. V lost 5 bases to trimming and J lost 4 bases; unmatched junction nucleotides: 10. Germline V gene lookup returns CDR1 MNHEY and CDR2 SMNVEV (reference sequence). As DNA, the CDR3 is TGTGCCAGCAGTAGAAGCGGGGGACTCATTTACAATGAGCAGTTCTTC. Translating gives CASSRSGGLIYNEQFF.

In DNA form, the CDR3 reads TGTGCAAGTCGCTTATACGTCGCCGAATATAGCAATCAGCCCCAGCATTTT. Its translation: CASRLYVAEYSNQPQHF. The chain links TRBV12-2 to TRBJ1-5. TRBV12-2 is listed as a pseudogene. The CDR3 spans 17 residues.

This sequence joins TRBV28 and TRBJ2-2; 8 bases fit TRBD1. Unmatched junction bases numbered 7, after V lost 4 bases and J lost 9 bases. This CDR3 spans 14 amino acids. From germline, CDR1 is MDHEN and CDR2 SYDVKM. CDR3 in amino acids: CASSYDRGPRELFF. As DNA, the CDR3 is TGTGCCAGCAGTTATGACAGGGGACCGAGGGAGCTGTTTTTT. The full variable domain, in which reference TRBV28 and TRBJ2-2 provide the parts outside the CDR3, is DVKVTQSSRYLVKRTGEKVFLECVQDMDHENMFWYRQDPGLGLRLIYFSYDVKMKEKGDIPEGYSVSREKKERFSLILESASTNQTSMYLCASSYDRGPRELFFGEGSRLTVL.

The chain employs TRBV6-1 and TRBJ2-7; D call uncertain. V was trimmed by 7 bases and J by 2 bases, leaving 12 bases between them. The CDR3 covers 13 residues. Germline V gene sequence: CDR1 MNHNS, CDR2 SASEGT. The CDR3, as DNA: TGTGCCAGCATCACCGGATCTACCTACGAGCAGTACTTC. Translating it yields CASITGSTYEQYF.

This clone was seen a single time. The CDR3 sequence: CSVVVTDDTEAFF. CDR3 nucleotides: TGCAGCGTTGTAGTGACAGACGACACTGAAGCTTTCTTT. This chain links TRBV29-1 with TRBJ1-1, with a weak D call TRBD1 (5 bases). The CDR3 is made up of 13 amino acids. V was shortened by 4 bases and J by 3 bases, with 12 bases between the two germline ends. The germline V gene has CDR1 SQVTM and CDR2 ANQGSEA.

The V and J genes are TRBV5-1 and TRBJ2-2; TRBD1 matches at 7 bases. The CDR3 runs 15 residues. Trimming cost V 2 bases and J 1 base; bases outside gene matches: 2. Per germline, CDR1 SGHRS and CDR2 YFSETQ. The DNA for the CDR3 is TGCGCCAGCAGCTTTACAGGGGTGAACACCGGGGAGCTGTTTTTT. It specifies CASSFTGVNTGELFF.

The chain combines TRBV19 with TRBJ2-7, with unresolved D. There are 14 residues in the CDR3. Looked up from germline, CDR1 is LNHDA and CDR2 is SQIVND (reference sequence). V lost 2 bases, J lost 2 bases, and 10 bases lay in between. The CDR3 sequence: CASSISPGAYEQYF. As DNA, the CDR3 is TGTGCCAGTAGTATATCGCCAGGAGCCTACGAGCAGTACTTC.

The V and J genes are TRBV11-2 and TRBJ2-1; 8 nucleotides align to TRBD1. Per germline, CDR1 SGHAT and CDR2 FQNNGV. CDR3 size: 13 residues. Trimming removed 5 bases from V and 8 bases from J; junction bases left unmatched: 5. The CDR3 nucleotides are TGTGCCAGCAGCCCCCAGGGGGCGCATGAGCAGTTCTTC. Protein: CASSPQGAHEQFF.

The chain combines TRBV21-1 with TRBJ2-7. TRBV21-1 is designated a pseudogene. The CDR3 has 18 residues. CDR3 loop: CASSKVGTHPESSYEQYF. CDR3 DNA: TGTGCCAGCAGCAAAGTCGGAACTCATCCCGAGAGCTCCTACGAGCAGTACTTC.

V is TRBV27 and J is TRBJ1-1; D gene uncertain. The CDR3 is 14 amino acids. Germline V lookup: CDR1 MNHEY, CDR2 SMNVEV (reference sequence). The V gene lost 5 bases and the J gene lost 1 base, with 11 bases spanning the gap. CDR3 nucleotides: TGTGCCAGCAGTGACCTCGGAAGGAACACTGAAGCTTTCTTT. Amino acid sequence: CASSDLGRNTEAFF.

V is TRBV5-1 and J is TRBJ2-2; D ambiguous. V lost 1 base to trimming and J lost 6 bases, with 4 bases between them. The CDR3 is 12 amino acids. Germline lookup yields CDR1 SGHRS and CDR2 YFSETQ. CDR3 sequence (DNA): TGCGCCAGCAGCTTGAAACCCGGGGAGCTGTTTTTT. Residues: CASSLKPGELFF. The full variable domain, rest sourced from reference TRBV5-1 and TRBJ2-2, is KAGVTQTPRYLIKTRGQQVTLSCSPISGHRSVSWYQQTPGQGLQFLFEYFSETQRNKGNFPGRFSGRQFSNSRSEMNVSTLELGDSALYLCASSLKPGELFFGEGSRLTVL.